Sequencing of this T cell receptor (beta chain) was carried out in a study of tumor-infiltrating lymphocytes in primary liver carcinoma. Worth noting for this clonotype: The junction differs from germline at one of its ends, possibly a read error.

Without any cell sorting, roughly 18-34 mg of bulk tissue yielded co-extracted RNA and DNA. A primer in the constant region served to generate TCR beta cDNA from about 480 ng of total RNA. Libraries covering TCR beta were generated through three nested multiplex PCR rounds (using a slightly modified ARM-PCR). Rounds one and two of PCR, each of roughly 10 cycles, were primed with TRBV1-TRBV30 forward primers and a C-beta reverse primer. MiXCR was run by TCRdb on the multiplex PCR reads, yielding one entry per CDR3 protein. The table records about 100,000 distinct CDR3 sequences, around two thirds of them present only once. The CDR3 covers 13 residues. Germline-derived CDR1 and CDR2 are MNHEY and SVGAGI.

The TCR sequence derives from a woman between 55 and 75 years old with primary liver carcinoma and hepatitis B virus infection. What was sequenced was liver tumor tissue from sampling region 5. Subset indicated: tumor region T5, tumor centre. This chain uses TRBV6-5 with TRBJ2-1; no reliable D call. CDR3: CASSYSSDNEQLF. CDR3 sequence (DNA): TGTGCGAGCAGTTACTCGTCAGACAATGAGCAGCTCTTC.